The 30 T cell receptor beta chains given below trace back to one sample, sequenced in a study of cytomegalovirus exposure and HLA in healthy donors. The PCR made use of 60 Vbeta and 13 Jbeta primers. Profiling relied on immunoSEQ multiplex PCR, and the TCRdb table lists in-frame clones only, not all of them. The data show approximately 190,000 clones, 80% seen once. Input material: PBMCs. The receptors originated from a man aged 35 to 55 in good health and CMV-seropositive.

The chain uses TRBV18 and TRBJ2-1; 7 nucleotides agree with TRBD1. CDR3 length: 13 amino acids. V was clipped by 3 bases and J by 8 bases; unmatched bases: 4. CDR1 and CDR2 (germline): KGHSH, LQKENI. DNA for the CDR3: TGTGCCAGCTCACCCGACAGGGCTGATGAGCAGTTCTTC. It is translated as CASSPDRADEQFF.

This chain connects TRBV10-3 to TRBJ2-5; TRBD2 aligns across 7 bases. The CDR3 sequence is 13 residues long. After removal of 7 bases from V and 4 bases from J, the junction contained 6 bases not matched to a gene. The V gene's germline CDR1 is ENHRY and CDR2 SYGVKD. CDR3 DNA: TGTGCCATCAAGGAGCGGGGAGGAGAGACCCAGTACTTC. Translating it yields CAIKERGGETQYF.

This clone came up a few times. This chain links TRBV10-1 with TRBJ1-1, with D perhaps TRBD1 (6 bases). CDR1 WNHNN and CDR2 SYGVQD come from the germline V gene (reference sequence). The CDR3 runs to 16 residues. Trimming stripped 4 bases from V and 1 base from J, with 16 bases between. CDR3 sequence: CASSGGFGQQNTEAFF. DNA for the CDR3: TGCGCCAGCAGTGGGGGTTTCGGACAGCAGAACACTGAAGCTTTCTTT.

In this sample, this clone turned up a few times. The chain couples TRBV19 to TRBJ1-2; 7 nucleotides line up with TRBD1. The germline CDR1 and CDR2 sequences are LNHDA and SQIVND (reference sequence). The CDR3 consists of 13 residues. The V segment lost 6 bases and the J segment 2 bases; nucleotides outside the gene matches: 3. The CDR3 protein is CASRGTENYGYTF. DNA of the CDR3: TGTGCCAGTAGGGGGACAGAAAACTATGGCTACACCTTC.

This chain uses TRBV14 with TRBJ2-7; 7 nucleotides match TRBD2. V lost 7 bases and J lost 2; bases outside the gene matches: 8. The V gene's germline CDR1 is SGHDN and CDR2 FVKESK. This CDR3 contains 14 residues. The CDR3 is CASTTTGGTYEQYF. CDR3 nucleotide sequence: TGTGCCAGCACCACCACGGGGGGAACCTACGAGCAGTACTTC.

V is TRBV23-1 and J is TRBJ2-1; 10 bases match TRBD1. TRBV23-1 is an open reading frame, and its role is uncertain. J was trimmed by 7 bases and V by 7 bases; bases with no gene match: 7. The CDR3 has 14 residues. CDR3 nucleotides: TGCGCCAGCACCGACAGGGGGCGCTTGAATGAGCAGTTCTTC. It is translated as CASTDRGRLNEQFF.

DNA of the CDR3: TGTGCCACCAGCCGGGGGGGCCCTTACAATGAGCAGTTCTTC. Its protein is CATSRGGPYNEQFF. The V and J genes are TRBV15 and TRBJ2-1, with 8 nucleotides matching TRBD2. V lost 5 bases, J lost 4 bases, and 4 bases stayed unmatched. CDR3 length: 14 residues. Germline V CDR1 and CDR2: LNHNV, YYDKDF (reference sequence).

The J gene is TRBJ2-2, the V gene TRBV9, with 7 nucleotides matching TRBD2. This CDR3 region has 17 residues. CDR1 and CDR2 from the germline V gene are SGDLS and YYNGEE. Losses at the gene ends were 1 base for V and 0 bases for J; bases not matched to a gene: 6. DNA of the CDR3: TGTGCCAGCAGCGTACCTAGCGGAGGACCGAACACCGGGGAGCTGTTTTTT. The encoded protein is CASSVPSGGPNTGELFF.

The chain combines TRBV6-1 with TRBJ2-2; weak D call: TRBD1 (6 bases). V was cut by 4 bases and J by 1 base, with 10 bases left in between. This CDR3 region has 15 residues. Germline CDR1 and CDR2: MNHNS and SASEGT. CDR3 protein: CASSVIQGNTGELFF. In DNA form, the CDR3 reads TGTGCCAGCAGTGTGATACAGGGGAACACCGGGGAGCTGTTTTTT.

The chain uses TRBV5-4 and TRBJ2-5; TRBD2 aligns across 8 bases. V lost 0 bases to trimming and J lost 9 bases; unmatched junction nucleotides: 7. The CDR3 runs 14 residues. Germline CDR1 reads SGHNT; CDR2 reads YYREEE (reference sequence). In DNA form, the CDR3 reads TGTGCCAGCAGCTTGGGCGGGGTCGGGGGGGCCCAGTACTTC. This sequence encodes CASSLGGVGGAQYF.

A few counts support this clone. The chain carries TRBV7-2 and TRBJ2-4, with 7 nucleotides matching TRBD1. The germline V gene has CDR1 SGHTA and CDR2 FQGNSA. J was trimmed by 6 bases and V by 5 bases; bases with no gene match: 16. The CDR3 runs 17 residues. The CDR3: CASSTRTGAVGVNIQYF. CDR3 coding DNA: TGTGCCAGCAGCACCAGAACAGGGGCCGTAGGGGTAAACATTCAGTACTTC. Drawing the rest from reference TRBV7-2 and TRBJ2-4, the complete variable domain is GAGVSQSPSNKVTEKGKDVELRCDPISGHTALYWYRQSLGQGLEFLIYFQGNSAPDKSGLPSDRFSAERTGGSVSTLTIQRTQQEDSAVYLCASSTRTGAVGVNIQYFGAGTRLSVL.

This chain uses TRBV10-3 with TRBJ1-5, with D hard to call. Germline V CDR1 and CDR2: ENHRY, SYGVKD. CDR3 size: 12 residues. V was cut by 5 bases and J by 3 bases, with 5 bases left in between. The CDR3 DNA follows: TGTGCCATCAGTCCCTCCAATCAGCCCCAGCATTTT. This encodes CAISPSNQPQHF.

The chain couples TRBV9 to TRBJ1-2; D possibly corresponds to TRBD1 (5 bases). This CDR3 is 16 amino acids long. Looked up from germline, CDR1 is SGDLS and CDR2 is YYNGEE. V lost 1 base, J lost 4 bases, and 17 bases lay in between. In nucleotides, the CDR3 is TGTGCCAGCAGCGTATTAGACAGCACGATGTTCTATGGCTACACCTTC. The encoded protein is CASSVLDSTMFYGYTF.

The chain is built from TRBV5-4 and TRBJ1-1; 7 positions match TRBD1. The CDR3 runs 14 residues. Germline values: CDR1 SGHNT, CDR2 YYREEE (reference sequence). Trimming removed 0 bases from V and 2 bases from J; junction bases left unmatched: 1. The CDR3 bases are TGTGCCAGCAGCTTGGACAGGGGTAACACTGAAGCTTTCTTT. As protein: CASSLDRGNTEAFF. The full variable domain, with the rest looked up from reference TRBV5-4 and TRBJ1-1, is ETGVTQSPTHLIKTRGQQVTLRCSSQSGHNTVSWYQQALGQGPQFIFQYYREEENGRGNFPPRFSGLQFPNYSSELNVNALELDDSALYLCASSLDRGNTEAFFGQGTRLTVV.

The CDR3 protein is CASSPSRGWEFRGYTF. The DNA of the CDR3 is TGTGCCAGCAGCCCCTCCCGGGGGTGGGAGTTCAGAGGCTACACCTTC. This chain uses TRBV6-4 with TRBJ1-2, with a tentative D call TRBD1 (5 bases). V was shortened by 6 bases and J by 8 bases, with 25 bases between the two germline ends. The CDR3 loop spans 16 amino acids. Germline values: CDR1 MRHNA, CDR2 SNTAGT.

In its sample, this clone was seen a few times. This chain uses TRBV28 with TRBJ2-2; maybe TRBD2 (7 bases). Germline assignment: CDR1 MDHEN and CDR2 SYDVKM. Trimming took off 2 bases at V and 4 bases at J, with 11 bases between the two ends. The CDR3 has 15 residues. For the CDR3, the DNA is TGTGCCAGCAGTTTAGTCCGGGGGGCCACCGGGGAGCTGTTTTTT. This translates into CASSLVRGATGELFF.

This chain connects TRBV19 to TRBJ2-1; TRBD2 matches at 14 bases. The CDR3 sequence is 22 residues long. V dropped 5 bases and J dropped 5; count of bases not matched to a gene: 23. The germline gives CDR1 LNHDA, CDR2 SQIVND (reference sequence). The CDR3 DNA is TGTGCCAGTAGTCCTAGAGGGGTCTTGGGACTAGCGGGAGCCCTTCTCCACAATGAGCAGTTCTTC. It codes for CASSPRGVLGLAGALLHNEQFF.

V usage is TRBV21-1 and J usage is TRBJ2-7; the table names TRBD1, a call not compared with the DNA. TRBV21-1 is a documented pseudogene. This CDR3 contains 15 residues. As DNA, the CDR3 is TGTGCCAGCAGCTTTAGGGGGACAGGGGGTGGGGAGCAGTACTTC. Amino acids: CASSFRGTGGGEQYF.

Here the CDR3 reads CASSLPGDIGLAKDHEQFF. DNA of the CDR3: TGTGCCAGCAGTTTACCCGGGGACATTGGATTAGCGAAGGATCATGAGCAGTTCTTC. The chain couples TRBV28 to TRBJ2-1; possibly TRBD1 for D (6 bases). The CDR3 runs 19 residues. V gave up 2 bases and J gave up 8 bases, with 28 bases separating them. In germline, CDR1 is MDHEN, CDR2 SYDVKM.

V gene TRBV27 combines with J gene TRBJ2-1; 7 nucleotides align to TRBD1. CDR3 length: 15 amino acids. CDR1 is MNHEY and CDR2 is SMNVEV in the germline V gene (reference sequence). Trimming cost V 4 bases and J 7 bases; bases outside gene matches: 10. The DNA for the CDR3 is TGTGCCAGCAGTTCCCCTAGGCAGGGGGAGAATGAGCAGTTCTTC. Its translation: CASSSPRQGENEQFF.

The rearrangement links TRBV29-1 to TRBJ2-7, with 9 positions matching TRBD1. CDR1 and CDR2 from the germline V gene are SQVTM and ANQGSEA. V trimming: 7 bases; J trimming: 0 bases; junction bases outside the gene matches: 7. This CDR3 has 14 amino acids. The CDR3 bases are TGCAGCGACAGGACAGGGGCCATCTCCTACGAGCAGTACTTC. Encoded protein: CSDRTGAISYEQYF.

This sequence joins TRBV9 and TRBJ2-3; 8 positions agree with TRBD2. The J segment lost 2 bases and the V segment lost 6 bases, leaving 8 bases of the junction unmatched. This CDR3 contains 15 residues. Per germline, CDR1 SGDLS and CDR2 YYNGEE. The CDR3 nucleotides read TGTGCCAGCACCAAGGGCGGGGGGAACACAGATACGCAGTATTTT. This encodes CASTKGGGNTDTQYF.

The chain joins TRBV30 to TRBJ1-5, with TRBD1 matching 10 bases. V was pared by 2 bases and J by 4 bases, with 2 bases of the junction left unmatched. Germline values: CDR1 GTSNPN, CDR2 SVGIG (reference sequence). This CDR3 region has 14 residues. The CDR3 loop is CAWSRTGGNQPQHF. As DNA, the CDR3 is TGTGCCTGGAGTCGGACAGGGGGTAATCAGCCCCAGCATTTT.

The chain carries TRBV9 and TRBJ2-5, with 8 nucleotides matching TRBD2. Losses at the gene ends were 2 bases for V and 4 bases for J; bases not matched to a gene: 10. Germline CDR1 SGDLS, CDR2 YYNGEE. This CDR3 has 16 amino acids. Written as DNA, the CDR3 is TGTGCCAGCAGCGTGGACCCGGGACTAGTATCAGAGACCCAGTACTTC. It yields the protein CASSVDPGLVSETQYF.

This chain joins TRBV7-2 and TRBJ1-1; the match to TRBD1 covers 8 bases. After removal of 3 bases from V and 3 bases from J, the junction contained 3 bases not matched to a gene. The CDR3 consists of 14 residues. Germline CDR1 is SGHTA and CDR2 is FQGNSA. The CDR3 loop is CASSFQGADTEAFF. DNA of the CDR3: TGTGCCAGCAGCTTTCAGGGGGCGGACACTGAAGCTTTCTTT.

This chain uses TRBV5-6 with TRBJ1-2, with 7 bases fitting TRBD1. The length of the CDR3 is 15 residues. Looked up from germline, CDR1 is SGHDT and CDR2 is YYEEEE. J lost 8 bases, V lost 1 base, and 11 bases had no gene match. CDR3: CASSLTPTGIGGYTF. The CDR3 nucleotides read TGTGCCAGCAGCTTGACCCCGACAGGGATCGGCGGCTACACCTTC.

In DNA, the CDR3 is TGTGCCTGGACCCTTCCGGGACTCAGATGGGGGAACACTGAAGCTTTCTTT. This translates into CAWTLPGLRWGNTEAFF. The genes are TRBV30 and TRBJ1-1; the D gene is possibly TRBD1 (5 bases). CDR3 length equals 17 residues. Between the trimmed V and J ends, which lost 4 bases and 1 base, there was a span of 22 bases. Looked up from germline, CDR1 is GTSNPN and CDR2 is SVGIG (reference sequence).

This chain uses TRBV29-1 with TRBJ1-2, with 7 bases that match TRBD1. This CDR3 region has 15 residues. Unmatched junction bases numbered 10, after V lost 3 bases and J lost 3 bases. Germline V gives CDR1 SQVTM, CDR2 ANQGSEA. CDR3 coding DNA: TGCAGCGTTGAGAACCGGGACAGCCCTGACTATGGCTACACCTTC. The encoded protein is CSVENRDSPDYGYTF.

The chain couples TRBV19 to TRBJ2-1; the D gene is possibly TRBD2 (6 bases). V was clipped by 4 bases and J by 1 base, with 14 bases between them. CDR1 and CDR2 from the germline V gene are LNHDA and SQIVND (reference sequence). This CDR3 has 16 amino acids. The CDR3 DNA sequence: TGTGCCAGTAGTAGGGAAACGGGGGAGTCCTACAATGAGCAGTTCTTC. This codes for CASSRETGESYNEQFF.

In its sample, this clone was seen once. V and J are TRBV9 and TRBJ2-2, with TRBD2 matching 14 bases. V trimming: 3 bases; J trimming: 5 bases; junction bases outside the gene matches: 3. This CDR3 has 16 residues. The germline CDR1 and CDR2 sequences are SGDLS and YYNGEE. The CDR3 here is CASSGTSGGRTGELFF. The DNA for the CDR3 is TGTGCCAGCAGCGGGACTAGCGGGGGGAGGACCGGGGAGCTGTTTTTT.